These T cell receptor beta chains were read from a single sample in a study of metastatic and nonmetastatic thyroid tumors. TCRdb re-processed the PCR reads through MiXCR. The table includes roughly 14,000 clones, approximately 32% detected once. Sequenced material: tumor tissue. These TCRs come from a female donor with papillary thyroid cancer or a benign thyroid nodule (not recorded which). Some clones in this sample may be carry-over from other donors' samples. Each CDR3 is given with its conserved first and last residue. The order of the fields is J gene, clone size, D gene, V gene, CDR3 protein, CDR3 DNA. D genes are given only for firm matches. Expanded clones get a size class; other rows say once, few or many, or leave the size out.

J gene: TRBJ2-3
clone size: many
D gene: .
V gene: TRBV7-3
CDR3 protein: CASGLGVSPGTDTQYF
CDR3 DNA: TGTGCCAGCGGCTTAGGAGTATCACCGGGCACAGATACGCAGTATTTT

J gene: TRBJ2-2
clone size: medium-sized
D gene: .
V gene: TRBV7-8
CDR3 protein: CASSLGPSYTTGELFF
CDR3 DNA: TGTGCCAGCAGCTTAGGGCCCAGCTACACCACCGGGGAGCTGTTTTTT

J gene: TRBJ2-1
clone size: many
D gene: TRBD2
V gene: TRBV9
CDR3 protein: CASSVGTSGLNEQFF
CDR3 DNA: TGTGCCAGCAGCGTAGGGACTAGCGGGCTAAATGAGCAGTTCTTC

J gene: TRBJ2-3
clone size: many
D gene: .
V gene: TRBV28
CDR3 protein: CASTPPFQGTTDTQYF
CDR3 DNA: TGTGCCAGCACTCCGCCGTTCCAGGGCACCACAGATACGCAGTATTTT

J gene: TRBJ1-5
clone size: .
D gene: .
V gene: TRBV6-1
CDR3 protein: CASSEIWGEINQPQHF
CDR3 DNA: TGTGCCAGCAGTGAGATTTGGGGTGAGATCAATCAGCCCCAGCATTTT

J gene: TRBJ2-2
clone size: many
D gene: .
V gene: TRBV5-1
CDR3 protein: CASRAGVVNTGELFF
CDR3 DNA: TGCGCCAGCAGGGCAGGGGTCGTGAACACCGGGGAGCTGTTTTTT

J gene: TRBJ2-6
clone size: many
D gene: TRBD1
V gene: TRBV12-3/TRBV12-4
CDR3 protein: CASSKRQGTGANVLTF
CDR3 DNA: TGTGCCAGCAGCAAAAGACAGGGAACTGGGGCCAACGTCCTGACTTTC

J gene: TRBJ2-6
clone size: .
D gene: .
V gene: TRBV5-1
CDR3 protein: CASSFLGAVANFLTF
CDR3 DNA: TGCGCCAGCAGTTTTTTAGGGGCTGTGGCCAACTTCCTGACTTTC

J gene: TRBJ2-5
clone size: few
D gene: TRBD2
V gene: TRBV27
CDR3 protein: CASSLRVPSGQQETQYF
CDR3 DNA: TGTGCCAGCAGTTTACGGGTTCCTAGCGGGCAGCAAGAGACCCAGTACTTC

J gene: TRBJ1-6
clone size: .
D gene: .
V gene: TRBV5-1
CDR3 protein: CASSLGLGTTRNSPLHF
CDR3 DNA: TGCGCCAGCAGCTTGGGACTCGGGACAACCCGTAATTCACCCCTCCACTTT

J gene: TRBJ2-3
clone size: many
D gene: .
V gene: TRBV28
CDR3 protein: CASTSGDLDTQYF
CDR3 DNA: TGTGCCAGCACATCCGGAGATTTAGATACGCAGTATTTT

J gene: TRBJ2-3
clone size: many
D gene: .
V gene: TRBV2
CDR3 protein: CASSADRTYTDTQYF
CDR3 DNA: TGTGCCAGCAGTGCCGACAGGACATACACAGATACGCAGTATTTT

J gene: TRBJ2-6
clone size: medium-sized
D gene: .
V gene: TRBV15
CDR3 protein: CATSRDYGANVLTF
CDR3 DNA: TGTGCCACCAGCAGGGACTATGGGGCCAACGTCCTGACTTTC

J gene: TRBJ2-5
clone size: .
D gene: TRBD1
V gene: TRBV20-1
CDR3 protein: CSARLTGEETQYF
CDR3 DNA: TGCAGTGCTAGGCTGACAGGGGAAGAGACCCAGTACTTC

J gene: TRBJ2-6
clone size: .
D gene: .
V gene: TRBV10-1
CDR3 protein: CASSSSGEDLSGANVLTF
CDR3 DNA: TGCGCCAGCAGCTCATCGGGGGAGGACCTCTCTGGGGCCAACGTCCTGACTTTC

J gene: TRBJ1-1
clone size: medium-sized
D gene: .
V gene: TRBV5-1
CDR3 protein: CASSLALGESEAFF
CDR3 DNA: TGCGCCAGCAGCTTGGCTCTGGGGGAGTCTGAAGCTTTCTTT

J gene: TRBJ2-7
clone size: .
D gene: .
V gene: TRBV20-1
CDR3 protein: CSARDPRIPSTYEQYF
CDR3 DNA: TGCAGTGCTAGAGACCCCCGAATCCCGAGTACCTACGAGCAGTACTTC

J gene: TRBJ2-1
clone size: once
D gene: .
V gene: TRBV11-2
CDR3 protein: CASSLLAGSAYNEQFF
CDR3 DNA: TGTGCCAGCAGCTTACTGGCGGGTTCAGCCTACAATGAGCAGTTCTTC

J gene: TRBJ2-7
clone size: .
D gene: TRBD1
V gene: TRBV5-1
CDR3 protein: CASSPRQGASYEQYF
CDR3 DNA: TGCGCCAGCAGCCCTCGACAGGGCGCGTCCTACGAGCAGTACTTC

J gene: TRBJ2-7
clone size: medium-sized
D gene: .
V gene: TRBV20-1
CDR3 protein: CSARGDPQGEQYF
CDR3 DNA: TGCAGTGCCCGAGGGGACCCCCAGGGCGAGCAGTACTTC

J gene: TRBJ2-7
clone size: .
D gene: .
V gene: TRBV7-2
CDR3 protein: CASSPSGTGTDEQYF
CDR3 DNA: TGTGCCAGCAGCCCTTCCGGGACGGGAACCGACGAGCAGTACTTC

J gene: TRBJ2-7
clone size: .
D gene: .
V gene: TRBV6-5
CDR3 protein: CASSLAGETYEQYF
CDR3 DNA: TGTGCCAGCAGTTTGGCAGGGGAGACCTACGAGCAGTACTTC

J gene: TRBJ2-1
clone size: many
D gene: TRBD2
V gene: TRBV5-1
CDR3 protein: CASSLAGTSENNEQFF
CDR3 DNA: TGCGCCAGCAGCTTGGCTGGGACTAGCGAAAACAATGAGCAGTTCTTC

J gene: TRBJ2-1
clone size: .
D gene: TRBD1
V gene: TRBV5-8
CDR3 protein: CASSWGQINNEQFF
CDR3 DNA: TGTGCCAGCAGCTGGGGACAGATCAACAATGAGCAGTTCTTC

J gene: TRBJ2-7
clone size: .
D gene: TRBD2
V gene: TRBV11-2
CDR3 protein: CASRQNTRGLVGEQYF
CDR3 DNA: TGTGCCAGCAGACAAAACACCCGGGGACTAGTTGGCGAGCAGTACTTC

J gene: TRBJ2-3
clone size: .
D gene: .
V gene: TRBV7-8
CDR3 protein: CVSSPTTRNQPQYF
CDR3 DNA: TGTGTCAGCAGCCCAACCACACGCAATCAGCCCCAGTATTTT

J gene: TRBJ2-1
clone size: few
D gene: .
V gene: TRBV19
CDR3 protein: CASSIQGSDEQFF
CDR3 DNA: TGTGCCAGTAGTATACAGGGGAGCGATGAGCAGTTCTTC

J gene: TRBJ2-3
clone size: .
D gene: TRBD2
V gene: TRBV20-1
CDR3 protein: CSARPRDYTDTQYF
CDR3 DNA: TGCAGTGCTCGCCCGAGGGACTACACAGATACGCAGTATTTT

J gene: TRBJ2-6
clone size: many
D gene: .
V gene: TRBV7-6
CDR3 protein: CASSFGTDGSGANVLTF
CDR3 DNA: TGTGCCAGCAGCTTCGGGACGGATGGCTCTGGGGCCAACGTCCTGACTTTC

J gene: TRBJ1-5
clone size: few
D gene: TRBD1
V gene: TRBV9
CDR3 protein: CASSSQGDNQPQHF
CDR3 DNA: TGTGCCAGCAGCTCACAGGGGGACAATCAGCCCCAGCATTTT

J gene: TRBJ2-7
clone size: .
D gene: TRBD2
V gene: TRBV5-8
CDR3 protein: CASRRLAGPYEQYF
CDR3 DNA: TGTGCCAGCAGACGACTAGCGGGGCCCTACGAGCAGTACTTC

J gene: TRBJ1-4
clone size: .
D gene: .
V gene: TRBV19
CDR3 protein: CASSIDGTLPNEKLFF
CDR3 DNA: TGTGCCAGTAGCATCGACGGGACACTACCTAATGAAAAACTGTTTTTT